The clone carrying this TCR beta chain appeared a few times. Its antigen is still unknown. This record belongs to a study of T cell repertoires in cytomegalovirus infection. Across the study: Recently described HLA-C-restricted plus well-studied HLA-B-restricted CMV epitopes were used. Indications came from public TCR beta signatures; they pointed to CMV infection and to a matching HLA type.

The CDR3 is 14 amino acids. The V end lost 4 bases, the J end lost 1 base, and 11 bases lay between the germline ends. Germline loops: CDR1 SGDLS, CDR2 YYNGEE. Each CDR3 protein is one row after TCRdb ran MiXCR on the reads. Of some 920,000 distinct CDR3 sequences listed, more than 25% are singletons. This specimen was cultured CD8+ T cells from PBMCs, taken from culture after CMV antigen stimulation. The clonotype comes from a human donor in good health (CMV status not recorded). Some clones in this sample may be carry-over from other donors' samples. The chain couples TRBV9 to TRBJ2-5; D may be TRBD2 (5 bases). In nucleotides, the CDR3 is TGTGCCAGCAGCCCGCTAGAGGGCCAAGAGACCCAGTACTTC. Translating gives CASSPLEGQETQYF.